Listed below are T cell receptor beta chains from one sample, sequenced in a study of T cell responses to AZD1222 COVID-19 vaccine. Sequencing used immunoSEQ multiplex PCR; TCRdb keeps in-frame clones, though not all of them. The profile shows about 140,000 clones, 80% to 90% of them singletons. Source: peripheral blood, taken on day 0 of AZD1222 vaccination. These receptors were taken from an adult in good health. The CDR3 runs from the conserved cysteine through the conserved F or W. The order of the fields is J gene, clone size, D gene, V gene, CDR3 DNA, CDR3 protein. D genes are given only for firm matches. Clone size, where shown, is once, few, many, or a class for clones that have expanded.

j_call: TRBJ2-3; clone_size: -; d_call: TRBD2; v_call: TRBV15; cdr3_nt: TGTGCCGCCTCGGGGGGACTTGGAAGTGATACGCAGTATTTT; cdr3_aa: CAASGGLGSDTQYF
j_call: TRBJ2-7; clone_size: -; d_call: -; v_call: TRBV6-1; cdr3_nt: TGTGCCAGCAGTGAAAGGGTAAGGGTTGGACGGTACGAGCAGTACTTC; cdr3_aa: CASSERVRVGRYEQYF
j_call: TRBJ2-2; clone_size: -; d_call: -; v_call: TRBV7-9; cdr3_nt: TGTGCCAGCAGCTTAGCGCCTGGAGCGGGAGGACAGGGCGGGGAGCTGTTTTTT; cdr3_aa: CASSLAPGAGGQGGELFF
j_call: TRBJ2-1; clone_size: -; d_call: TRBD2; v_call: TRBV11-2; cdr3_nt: TGTGCCAGCAGCTTGATTGGGGCGGGAGCGAATGAGCAGTTCTTC; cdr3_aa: CASSLIGAGANEQFF
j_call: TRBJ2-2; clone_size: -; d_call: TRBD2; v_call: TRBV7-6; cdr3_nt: TGTGCCAGCAGCTTTCCGGGACTAGGAAGTGGGGGCGGGGAGCTGTTTTTT; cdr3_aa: CASSFPGLGSGGGELFF
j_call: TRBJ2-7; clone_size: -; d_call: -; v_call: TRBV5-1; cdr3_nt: TGCGCCAGCGGCTTGAGGGACCCCTACGAGCAGTACTTC; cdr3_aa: CASGLRDPYEQYF
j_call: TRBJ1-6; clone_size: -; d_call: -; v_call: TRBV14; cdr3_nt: TGTGCCAGCAGCCAAGGACAGCCGAGCTCCTATAATTCACCCCTCCACTTT; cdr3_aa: CASSQGQPSSYNSPLHF
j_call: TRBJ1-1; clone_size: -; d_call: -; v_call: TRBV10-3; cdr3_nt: TGTGCCATCAGTGAATCAGAGAACACTGAAGCTTTCTTT; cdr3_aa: CAISESENTEAFF
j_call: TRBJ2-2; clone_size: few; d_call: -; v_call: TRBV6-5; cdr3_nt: TGTGCAGCAGGGGGGCTGAACACCGGGGAGCTGTTTTTT; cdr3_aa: CAAGGLNTGELFF
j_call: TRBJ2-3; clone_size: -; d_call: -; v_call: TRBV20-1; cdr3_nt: TGCAGTGCTAGTCTTGGCACAGATACGCAGTATTTT; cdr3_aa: CSASLGTDTQYF
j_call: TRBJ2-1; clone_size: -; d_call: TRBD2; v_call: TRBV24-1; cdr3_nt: TGTGCCACCAGTGATGGCGGGAGGCCTGAGCAGTTCTTC; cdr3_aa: CATSDGGRPEQFF
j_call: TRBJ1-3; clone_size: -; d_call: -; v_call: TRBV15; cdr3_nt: TGTGCCACCAGCAGAGAGACTGGTTTCTCTGGAAACACCATATATTTT; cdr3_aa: CATSRETGFSGNTIYF
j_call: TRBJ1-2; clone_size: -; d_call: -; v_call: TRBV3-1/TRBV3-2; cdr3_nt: TGTGCCAGCAGCCAGGGGAAATATGGCTACACCTTC; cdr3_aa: CASSQGKYGYTF
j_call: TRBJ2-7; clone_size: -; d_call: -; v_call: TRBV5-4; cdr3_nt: TGTGCCAGCAGCCCGTCTCCCCCCCGGAGGGGTAGCTACGAGCAGTACTTC; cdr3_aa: CASSPSPPRRGSYEQYF
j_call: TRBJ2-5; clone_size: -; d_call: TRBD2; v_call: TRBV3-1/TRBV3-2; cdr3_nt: TGTGCCAGCAACGACCCTAGCGGGAGAGGAATGGTCCAAGAGACCCAGTACTTC; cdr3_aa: CASNDPSGRGMVQETQYF
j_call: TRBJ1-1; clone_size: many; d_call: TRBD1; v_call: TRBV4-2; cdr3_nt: TGTGCCAGCAGGGACAGGGAATCCACTGAAGCTTTCTTT; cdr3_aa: CASRDRESTEAFF